Listed below are T cell receptor beta chains from one sample, sequenced in a study of memory CD4+ T cells and cytomegalovirus serostatus. TCRdb's copy holds only in-frame clones and misses some; the assay was immunoSEQ multiplex PCR. The sample has 50,000 to 65,000 clones, 83% seen once. Sequenced material: memory CD4+ T cells from blood. The receptors were gathered from an adult in good health and CMV-seropositive. The CDR3 runs from the conserved cysteine through the conserved F or W. D genes are given only for firm matches. Expanded clones get a size class; other rows say once, few or many, or leave the size out.

j_gene,abundance,d_gene,v_gene,CDR3aa,CDR3nt
TRBJ2-3,.,.,TRBV5-6,CASSFPRSGSMGDTQYF,TGTGCCAGCAGCTTTCCCCGAAGCGGCTCGATGGGAGATACGCAGTATTTT
TRBJ1-1,.,.,TRBV11-1,CASSLDGATGNNNEAFF,TGTGCCAGCAGCTTAGATGGGGCCACAGGGAATAATAATGAAGCTTTCTTT
TRBJ2-2,.,.,TRBV11-2,CASRQLRTGELFF,TGTGCCAGCAGACAGTTGCGCACCGGGGAGCTGTTTTTT
TRBJ1-6,.,.,TRBV7-3,CASSLGHGGPNSPLHF,TGTGCCAGCAGCTTAGGCCATGGCGGCCCTAATTCACCCCTCCACTTT
TRBJ1-2,.,TRBD1,TRBV19,CASKPTQGAIGYTF,TGTGCCAGCAAACCAACACAGGGGGCGATCGGCTACACCTTC
TRBJ1-1,once,.,TRBV5-4,CASSLGRLDTEAFF,TGTGCCAGCAGCTTGGGACGGCTAGACACTGAAGCTTTCTTT
TRBJ1-2,.,.,TRBV5-4,CASSLGGGNYGYTF,TGTGCCAGCAGCTTAGGCGGGGGTAACTATGGCTACACCTTC
TRBJ2-2,once,.,TRBV7-9,CASSSPSDYTGELFF,TGTGCCAGCAGCTCGCCCAGTGACTACACCGGGGAGCTGTTTTTT
TRBJ1-2,.,.,TRBV27,CASSLKGDYGYTF,TGTGCCAGCAGTTTAAAAGGAGACTATGGCTACACCTTC
TRBJ2-1,.,TRBD2,TRBV4-2,CASSTIAGSSYNEQFF,TGTGCCAGCAGTACCATAGCGGGAAGCTCCTACAATGAGCAGTTCTTC
TRBJ1-1,.,TRBD1,TRBV4-2,CASSQTPRGPEAFF,TGTGCCAGCAGCCAAACCCCTAGGGGGCCTGAAGCTTTCTTT
TRBJ1-1,.,TRBD1,TRBV7-9,CASSPRQGLNTEAFF,TGTGCCAGCAGCCCCCGACAGGGGCTGAACACTGAAGCTTTCTTT
TRBJ1-2,.,TRBD1,TRBV6-5,CASSSGGYGYTF,TGTGCCAGCAGCTCAGGGGGCTATGGCTACACCTTC
TRBJ2-5,.,TRBD2,TRBV2,CATLAGLKETQYF,TGTGCCACCCTAGCGGGATTAAAAGAGACCCAGTACTTC
TRBJ2-3,.,.,TRBV5-1,CASSSNTDTQYF,TGCGCCAGCAGCTCCAACACAGATACGCAGTATTTT
TRBJ1-2,once,.,TRBV6-1,CASSVWTSDNYGYTF,TGTGCCAGCAGTGTCTGGACCTCCGATAACTATGGCTACACCTTC
TRBJ2-7,.,.,TRBV18,CASSFPGIMEQYF,TGTGCCAGCTCATTTCCAGGGATAATGGAGCAGTACTTC
TRBJ1-4,.,TRBD1,TRBV4-3,CASSQDWDRGGEKLFF,TGCGCCAGCAGCCAAGATTGGGACAGGGGTGGTGAAAAACTGTTTTTT
TRBJ1-1,once,.,TRBV5-4,CASSLEDSYTEAFF,TGTGCCAGCAGCTTGGAGGACAGTTACACTGAAGCTTTCTTT
TRBJ1-1,.,.,TRBV2,CAGGEGNTEAFF,TGTGCCGGAGGGGAGGGGAACACTGAAGCTTTCTTT
TRBJ1-3,.,TRBD1,TRBV28,CASSFEQGKTGNTIYF,TGTGCCAGCAGTTTCGAACAGGGGAAAACTGGAAACACCATATATTTT
TRBJ2-2,.,TRBD2,TRBV7-3,CASSPRYLSTTSGTTGELFF,TGTGCCAGCAGCCCCCGATACCTTTCCACCACAAGCGGGACCACCGGGGAGCTGTTTTTT
TRBJ1-1,few,.,TRBV6-5,CASQDRSNTEAFF,TGTGCCAGCCAAGACAGATCGAACACTGAAGCTTTCTTT
TRBJ2-5,.,.,TRBV6-6,CASSYLGLQETQYF,TGTGCCAGCAGTTACTTGGGACTTCAGGAGACCCAGTACTTC
TRBJ1-2,.,TRBD1,TRBV27,CASSLTGVGYTF,TGTGCCAGCAGTTTGACAGGGGTGGGCTACACCTTC